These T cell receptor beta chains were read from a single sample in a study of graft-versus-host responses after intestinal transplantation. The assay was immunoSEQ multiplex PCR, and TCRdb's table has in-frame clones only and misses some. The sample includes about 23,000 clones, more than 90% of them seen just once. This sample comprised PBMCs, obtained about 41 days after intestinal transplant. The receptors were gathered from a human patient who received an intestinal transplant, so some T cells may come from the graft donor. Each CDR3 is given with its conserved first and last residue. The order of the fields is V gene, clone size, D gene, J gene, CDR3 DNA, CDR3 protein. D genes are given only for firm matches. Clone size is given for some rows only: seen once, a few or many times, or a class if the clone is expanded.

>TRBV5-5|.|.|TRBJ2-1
TGTGCCAGCAGCTTGGGGTGTCCGAGCTCCTACAATGAGCAGTTCTTC
CASSLGCPSSYNEQFF
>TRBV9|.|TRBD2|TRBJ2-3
TGTGCCAGCAGCGCGCCGGGACTAGCGGCCACAGATACGCAGTATTTT
CASSAPGLAATDTQYF
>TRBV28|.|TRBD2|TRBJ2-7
TGTGCCAGCAGTCTAGGGGCGGGAGGCTTCTACGAGCAGTACTTC
CASSLGAGGFYEQYF
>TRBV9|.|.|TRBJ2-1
TGTGCCAGCAGCGTAGGCAGCTCCTACAATGAGCAGTTCTTC
CASSVGSSYNEQFF
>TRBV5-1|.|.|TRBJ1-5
TGCGCCAGCAGCTTGGACGGGTATAGCAATCAGCCCCAGCATTTT
CASSLDGYSNQPQHF
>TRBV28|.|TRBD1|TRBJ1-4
TGTGCCAGCAGCAAACAGGGGGTGATCAGTTATAGGGAAAAACTGTTTTTT
CASSKQGVISYREKLFF
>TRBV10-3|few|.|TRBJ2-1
TGTGCCATCAGGGGAGGCTACAATGAGCAGTTCTTC
CAIRGGYNEQFF
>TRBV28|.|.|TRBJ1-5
TGTGCCAGCAGTAGGTATAGCAATCAGCCCCAGCATTTT
CASSRYSNQPQHF
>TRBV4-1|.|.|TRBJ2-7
TGCGCCAGCAGCCAGGAGTGGGGCTACGAGCAGTACTTC
CASSQEWGYEQYF
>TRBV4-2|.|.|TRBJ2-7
TGTGCCAGCAGCCAATCGACTGGGGGCGGGTACGAGCAGTACTTC
CASSQSTGGGYEQYF
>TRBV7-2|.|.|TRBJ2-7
TGTGCCAGCAGTTCTGACTTTTCGTACGAGCAGTACTTC
CASSSDFSYEQYF
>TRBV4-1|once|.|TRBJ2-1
TGCGCCAGCAGCCAAGAACAGGCCTACAATGAGCAGTTCTTC
CASSQEQAYNEQFF
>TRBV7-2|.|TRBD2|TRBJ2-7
TGTGCCAGCAGCCTAAAGCGGGAGGGGACCTACGAGCAGTACTTC
CASSLKREGTYEQYF
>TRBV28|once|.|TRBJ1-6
TGTGCCAGCAGTTTTTGGCATACTAATTCACCCCTCCACTTT
CASSFWHTNSPLHF
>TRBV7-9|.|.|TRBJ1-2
TGTGCCAGCAGCCCCCCCCACCGTAACTATGGCTACACCTTC
CASSPPHRNYGYTF
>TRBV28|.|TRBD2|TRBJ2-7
TGTGCCAGCAGTTTACTAGCGGGGACTCCCTACGAGCAGTACTTC
CASSLLAGTPYEQYF
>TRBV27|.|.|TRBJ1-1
TGTGCCAGCAGTTTATCGGGCCGTAAGAACACTGAAGCTTTCTTT
CASSLSGRKNTEAFF
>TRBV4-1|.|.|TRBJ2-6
TGCGCCAGCAGCCAACTCCCCGGGGGTTCGGGGGGGGCCAACGTCCTGACTTTC
CASSQLPGGSGGANVLTF
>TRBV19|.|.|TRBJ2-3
TGTGCCAGTAGTCCCGGCGCAGATACGCAGTATTTT
CASSPGADTQYF
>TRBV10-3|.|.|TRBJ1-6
TGTGCCATCAGAGGGACAAATTCACCCCTCCACTTT
CAIRGTNSPLHF
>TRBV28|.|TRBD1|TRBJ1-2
TGTGCCAGCAGCCCAGCCGATGGTTACAGGGGGTATGGCTACACCTTC
CASSPADGYRGYGYTF
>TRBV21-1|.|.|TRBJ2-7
TGTGCCAGCAAGGGGCCCGGGGCGGGAGTACTCTCCTACGAGCAGTACTTC
CASKGPGAGVLSYEQYF
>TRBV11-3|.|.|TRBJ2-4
TGTGCCAGCAGCCCTCCAATAGTACTCCTAGCCAAAGACATTCAGTACTTC
CASSPPIVLLAKDIQYF
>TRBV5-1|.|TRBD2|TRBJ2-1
TGCGCCAGCAGCTTGATCTGGCGCCAGCGCGGGGGTTCCTACAATGAGCAGTTCTTC
CASSLIWRQRGGSYNEQFF
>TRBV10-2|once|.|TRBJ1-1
TGCGCCAGCAGTGAGATTAAATTGGAAGCTTTCTTT
CASSEIKLEAFF
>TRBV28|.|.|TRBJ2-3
TGTGCCAGCAGTCCTGACCGGATTCGAGATACGCAGTATTTT
CASSPDRIRDTQYF
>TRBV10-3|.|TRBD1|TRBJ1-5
TGTGCCATCAGTGTAAGGGACAGGGTCCTCGGTCAGCCCCAGCATTTT
CAISVRDRVLGQPQHF
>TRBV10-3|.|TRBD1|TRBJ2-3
TGTGCCATCAGTGAGCCGGGACAGGGAACGGATACGCAGTATTTT
CAISEPGQGTDTQYF
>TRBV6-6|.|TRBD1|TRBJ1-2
TGTGCCAGCAGTTCCCCAGGGGGGTTCAACTATGGCTACACCTTC
CASSSPGGFNYGYTF
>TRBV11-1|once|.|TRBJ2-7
TGTGCCAGCAGCTTAGTGATGGGCTACGAGCAGTACTTC
CASSLVMGYEQYF
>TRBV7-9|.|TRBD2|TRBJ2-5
TGTGCCAGCAGCTTAATTTATAGCGGGGGTAAAGAGACCCAGTACTTC
CASSLIYSGGKETQYF
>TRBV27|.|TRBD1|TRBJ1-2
TGTGCCAGCAGTCCGGGACAGGGCCAATATGGCTACACCTTC
CASSPGQGQYGYTF
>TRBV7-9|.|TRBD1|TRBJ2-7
TGTGCCAGCAGCTCGCCACAGGGGCTAGGGGACGAGCAGTACTTC
CASSSPQGLGDEQYF
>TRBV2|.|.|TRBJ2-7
TGTGCCAGCAGTGAAAGTCAGGAAGAGCAGTACTTC
CASSESQEEQYF
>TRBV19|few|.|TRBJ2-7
TGTGCCAGTAGTATAGATCCAGAAGTCGAGCAGTACTTC
CASSIDPEVEQYF
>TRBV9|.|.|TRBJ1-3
TGTGCCAGCAGCGTAGAAGGGCTTACTGGAAACACCATATATTTT
CASSVEGLTGNTIYF
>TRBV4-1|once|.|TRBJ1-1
TGCGCCAGCTCCGCACACCGATTGGTGAACACTGAAGCTTTCTTT
CASSAHRLVNTEAFF